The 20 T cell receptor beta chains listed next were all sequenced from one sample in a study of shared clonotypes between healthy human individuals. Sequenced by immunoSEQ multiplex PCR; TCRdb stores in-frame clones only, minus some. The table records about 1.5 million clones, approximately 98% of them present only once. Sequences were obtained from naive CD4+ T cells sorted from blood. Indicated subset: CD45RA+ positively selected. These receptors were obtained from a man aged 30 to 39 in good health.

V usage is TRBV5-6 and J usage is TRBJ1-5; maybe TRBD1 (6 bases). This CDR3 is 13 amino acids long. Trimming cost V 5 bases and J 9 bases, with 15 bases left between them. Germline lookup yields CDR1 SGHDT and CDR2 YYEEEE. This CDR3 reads CASRLGGIGPQHF. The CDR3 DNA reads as TGTGCCAGCAGATTAGGGGGGATTGGGCCCCAGCATTTT.

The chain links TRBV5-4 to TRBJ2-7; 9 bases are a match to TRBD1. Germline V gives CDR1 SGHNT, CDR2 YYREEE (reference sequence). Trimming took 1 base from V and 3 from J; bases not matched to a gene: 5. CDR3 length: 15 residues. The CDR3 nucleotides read TGTGCCAGCAGCTTGTATGGGACAGGGATCTACGAGCAGTACTTC. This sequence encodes CASSLYGTGIYEQYF.

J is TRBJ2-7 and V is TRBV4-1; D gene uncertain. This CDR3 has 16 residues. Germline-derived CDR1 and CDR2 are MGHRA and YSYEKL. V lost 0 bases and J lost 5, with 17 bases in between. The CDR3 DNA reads TGCGCCAGCAGCCAAGACCGATCTCCGGCCCTCGACGAGCAGTACTTC. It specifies CASSQDRSPALDEQYF.

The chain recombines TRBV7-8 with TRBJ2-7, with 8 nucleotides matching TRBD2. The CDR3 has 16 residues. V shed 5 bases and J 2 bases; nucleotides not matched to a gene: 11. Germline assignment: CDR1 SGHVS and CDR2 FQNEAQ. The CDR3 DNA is TGTGCCAGCAGCCTAGGGACTAGGCAACTTGCCTACGAGCAGTACTTC. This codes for CASSLGTRQLAYEQYF.

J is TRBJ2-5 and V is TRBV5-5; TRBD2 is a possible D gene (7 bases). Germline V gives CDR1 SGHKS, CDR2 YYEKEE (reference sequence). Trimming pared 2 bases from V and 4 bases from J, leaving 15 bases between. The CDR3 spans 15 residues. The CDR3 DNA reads TGTGCCAGCAGCTTTCATCGGGGGGCAACAGAGACCCAGTACTTC. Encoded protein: CASSFHRGATETQYF.

The DNA for the CDR3 is TGTGCCAGCAGCCAAACGTATCCGGCTTTGAGCAATCAGCCCCAGCATTTT. As protein: CASSQTYPALSNQPQHF. The chain links TRBV9 to TRBJ1-5; D uncertain. V was clipped by 4 bases and J by 1 base, with 18 bases between them. The CDR3 is 17 residues long. Germline CDR1 reads SGDLS; CDR2 reads YYNGEE.

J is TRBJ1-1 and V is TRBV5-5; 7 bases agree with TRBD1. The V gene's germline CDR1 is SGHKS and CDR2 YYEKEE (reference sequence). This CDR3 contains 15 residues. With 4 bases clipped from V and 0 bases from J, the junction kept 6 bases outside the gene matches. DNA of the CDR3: TGTGCCAGCAGCCCCCGACAGGGATTGAACACTGAAGCTTTCTTT. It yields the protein CASSPRQGLNTEAFF.

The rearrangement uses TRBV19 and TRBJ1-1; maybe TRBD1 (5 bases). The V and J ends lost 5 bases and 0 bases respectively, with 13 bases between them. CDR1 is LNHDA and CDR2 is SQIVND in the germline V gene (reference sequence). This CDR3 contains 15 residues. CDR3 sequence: CASSLGATMNTEAFF. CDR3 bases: TGTGCCAGTAGTCTAGGGGCGACTATGAACACTGAAGCTTTCTTT.

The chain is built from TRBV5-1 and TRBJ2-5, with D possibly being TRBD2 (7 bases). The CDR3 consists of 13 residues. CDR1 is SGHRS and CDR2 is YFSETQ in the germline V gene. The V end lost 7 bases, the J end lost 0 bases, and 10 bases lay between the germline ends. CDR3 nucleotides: TGCGCCAGCGGGAGGGGGGACCAAGAGACCCAGTACTTC. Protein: CASGRGDQETQYF.

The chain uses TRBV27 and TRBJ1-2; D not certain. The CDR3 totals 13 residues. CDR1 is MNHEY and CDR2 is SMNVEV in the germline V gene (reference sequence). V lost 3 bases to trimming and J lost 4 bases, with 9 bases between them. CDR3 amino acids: CASSLVGGYGYTF. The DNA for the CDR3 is TGTGCCAGCAGTTTGGTGGGCGGCTATGGCTACACCTTC.

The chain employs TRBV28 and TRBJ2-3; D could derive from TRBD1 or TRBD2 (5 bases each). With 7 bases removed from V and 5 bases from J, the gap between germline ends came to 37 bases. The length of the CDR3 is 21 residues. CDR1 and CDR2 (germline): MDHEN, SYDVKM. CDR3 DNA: TGTGCCAGCAATGATATGCCTCAATTGGCCTCAATGGACCCTGGGGGAGATACGCAGTATTTT. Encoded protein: CASNDMPQLASMDPGGDTQYF.

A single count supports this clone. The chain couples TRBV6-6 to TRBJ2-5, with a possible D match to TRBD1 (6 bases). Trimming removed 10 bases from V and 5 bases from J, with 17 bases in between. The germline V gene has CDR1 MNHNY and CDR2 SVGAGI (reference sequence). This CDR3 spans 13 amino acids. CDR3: CAIGAGASETQYF. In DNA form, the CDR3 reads TGTGCCATCGGTGCAGGGGCCAGCGAGACCCAGTACTTC.

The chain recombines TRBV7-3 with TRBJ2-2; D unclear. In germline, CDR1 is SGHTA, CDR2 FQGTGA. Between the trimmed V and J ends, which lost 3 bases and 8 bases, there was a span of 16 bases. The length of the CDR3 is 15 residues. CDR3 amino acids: CASSFIDGPRGELFF. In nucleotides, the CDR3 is TGTGCCAGCAGCTTTATAGACGGGCCTAGGGGGGAGCTGTTTTTT.

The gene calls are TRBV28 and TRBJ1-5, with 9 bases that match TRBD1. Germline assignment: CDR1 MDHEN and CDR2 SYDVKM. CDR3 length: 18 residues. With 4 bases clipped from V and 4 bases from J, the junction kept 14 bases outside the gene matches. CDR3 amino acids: CASSSPGTGGLGNQPQHF. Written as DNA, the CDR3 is TGTGCCAGCAGTTCCCCCGGAACAGGGGGCTTGGGGAATCAGCCCCAGCATTTT.

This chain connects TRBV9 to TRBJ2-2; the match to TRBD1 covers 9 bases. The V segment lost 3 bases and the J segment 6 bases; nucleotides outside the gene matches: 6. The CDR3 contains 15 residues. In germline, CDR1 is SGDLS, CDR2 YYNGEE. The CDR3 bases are TGTGCCAGCAGCGGCGGGGACAGGGTCGCCGGGGAGCTGTTTTTT. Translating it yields CASSGGDRVAGELFF.

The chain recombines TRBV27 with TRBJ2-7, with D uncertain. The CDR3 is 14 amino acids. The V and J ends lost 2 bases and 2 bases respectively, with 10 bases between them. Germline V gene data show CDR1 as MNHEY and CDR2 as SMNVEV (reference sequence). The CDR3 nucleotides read TGTGCCAGCAGTTTAGGGGTGGGTACCTACGAGCAGTACTTC. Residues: CASSLGVGTYEQYF.

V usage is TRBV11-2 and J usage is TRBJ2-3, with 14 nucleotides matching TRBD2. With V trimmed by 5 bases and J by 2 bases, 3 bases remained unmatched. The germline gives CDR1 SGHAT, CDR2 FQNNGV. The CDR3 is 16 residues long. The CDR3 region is CASSRLAGGLTDTQYF. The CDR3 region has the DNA TGTGCCAGCAGCCGACTAGCGGGAGGGCTCACAGATACGCAGTATTTT. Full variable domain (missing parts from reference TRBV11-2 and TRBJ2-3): EAGVAQSPRYKIIEKRQSVAFWCNPISGHATLYWYQQILGQGPKLLIQFQNNGVVDDSQLPKDRFSAERLKGVDSTLKIQPAKLEDSAVYLCASSRLAGGLTDTQYFGPGTRLTVL.

CDR3 nucleotides: TGTGCCTCCCTGGGGGGGACTAGCGGGACGGGCACAGATACGCAGTATTTT. Its translation: CASLGGTSGTGTDTQYF. This chain joins TRBV28 and TRBJ2-3; 13 nucleotides agree with TRBD2. Per germline, CDR1 MDHEN and CDR2 SYDVKM. Trimming at V came to 11 bases and at J to 1 base, leaving 12 bases not matched to a gene. This CDR3 contains 17 residues. The entire variable domain, with the rest obtained from reference TRBV28 and TRBJ2-3, is as follows: DVKVTQSSRYLVKRTGEKVFLECVQDMDHENMFWYRQDPGLGLRLIYFSYDVKMKEKGDIPEGYSVSREKKERFSLILESASTNQTSMYLCASLGGTSGTGTDTQYFGPGTRLTVL.

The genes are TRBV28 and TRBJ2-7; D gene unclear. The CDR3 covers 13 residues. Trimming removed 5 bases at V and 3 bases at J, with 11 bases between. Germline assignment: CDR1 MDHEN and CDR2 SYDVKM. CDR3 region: CASSKWSVYEQYF. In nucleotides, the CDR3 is TGTGCCAGCAGTAAGTGGAGTGTCTACGAGCAGTACTTC.

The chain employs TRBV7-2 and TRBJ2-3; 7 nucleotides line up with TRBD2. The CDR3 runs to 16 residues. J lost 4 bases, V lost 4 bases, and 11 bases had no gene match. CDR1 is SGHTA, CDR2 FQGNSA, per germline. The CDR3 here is CASSWSGGRTPDTQYF. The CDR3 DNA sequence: TGTGCCAGCAGCTGGTCTGGCGGGAGAACCCCAGATACGCAGTATTTT. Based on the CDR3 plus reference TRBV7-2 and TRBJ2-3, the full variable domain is GAGVSQSPSNKVTEKGKDVELRCDPISGHTALYWYRQSLGQGLEFLIYFQGNSAPDKSGLPSDRFSAERTGGSVSTLTIQRTQQEDSAVYLCASSWSGGRTPDTQYFGPGTRLTVL.